The present entry profiles one T cell receptor beta chain with its context. V was shortened by 2 bases and J by 7 bases, with 20 bases between the two germline ends. Germline values: CDR1 SGHDT, CDR2 YYEEEE. This CDR3 is built from 16 residues. This sample stems from a study of blood T cell repertoires in COVID-19. Study details: Acute and convalescent COVID-19 specimens originated in the United States, Italy and Spain. T cells, B-cell-depleted T cells, or PBMCs provided the cDNA or gDNA that served as material.

Original data processing: Amplifying reference gene primers gave estimates of nucleated cell counts. Sequencing used immunoSEQ multiplex PCR; TCRdb keeps in-frame clones, though not all of them. Clone size and V and J calls were adopted from that table, with D and trimming inferred from the DNA. The repertoire has about 140,000 clones, roughly 73% of them found once; the top ten carry 9%. The sequenced material came from peripheral blood. The clonotype originates from a woman aged 50 to 60 with active or convalescent COVID-19. The chain couples TRBV5-6 to TRBJ2-3; no definite D call. The CDR3 DNA follows: TGTGCCAGCAGCTTAGTGGTAGCCTCAACCGCCAATACGCAGTATTTT. Its protein product is CASSLVVASTANTQYF.